These 11 T cell receptor beta chains were all obtained from the same sample, sequenced in a study of shared clonotypes between healthy human individuals. Data came from immunoSEQ multiplex PCR; TCRdb stores just in-frame clones and leaves some out. The repertoire holds over a million clones, with about 74% as singletons. Sequenced input: memory CD4+ T cells sorted from blood. Documented subset: CD45RA-negative fraction. These receptors all stem from a man aged 18 to 30 in good health.

The chain links TRBV5-1 to TRBJ2-5; TRBD2 matches at 15 bases. The germline CDR1 and CDR2 sequences are SGHRS and YFSETQ. With 4 bases clipped from V and 5 bases from J, the junction kept 9 bases outside the gene matches. CDR3 length equals 17 residues. The CDR3 bases are TGCGCCAGCAGCGCGGGACTAGCGGGGGGACCCGGGGAGACCCAGTACTTC. Encoded protein: CASSAGLAGGPGETQYF.

This chain connects TRBV7-2 to TRBJ2-7; the match to TRBD2 covers 10 bases. The CDR3 has 15 amino acids. CDR1 and CDR2 from the germline V gene are SGHTA and FQGNSA. The J segment lost 3 bases and the V segment lost 3 bases, leaving 5 bases of the junction unmatched. The CDR3 here is CASSLASGGFYEQYF. CDR3 in DNA: TGTGCCAGCAGCTTGGCTAGCGGGGGATTCTACGAGCAGTACTTC.

This chain links TRBV19 with TRBJ2-6, with 7 bases identical to TRBD1. Germline trimming cut 6 bases from V and 4 bases from J; bases unmatched to any gene: 6. From germline, CDR1 is LNHDA and CDR2 SQIVND (reference sequence). This CDR3 has 15 residues. In nucleotides, the CDR3 is TGTGCCAGTAGCCACAGGGGACCAGGGGCCAACGTCCTGACTTTC. This translates into CASSHRGPGANVLTF.

This clone was counted many times. The rearrangement uses TRBV27 and TRBJ2-7; TRBD1 matches 7 bases. This CDR3 has 15 residues. Germline V CDR1 and CDR2: MNHEY, SMNVEV (reference sequence). Unmatched junction bases numbered 14, after V lost 6 bases and J lost 6 bases. CDR3 sequence: CASSPPGTVVSEQYF. The CDR3 DNA sequence: TGTGCCAGCAGCCCCCCCGGGACAGTAGTTTCCGAGCAGTACTTC.

This chain links TRBV7-6 with TRBJ2-7; D gene uncertain. The CDR3 is made up of 11 amino acids. Germline V gene data show CDR1 as SGHVS and CDR2 as FNYEAQ. V lost 1 base, J lost 6 bases, and 4 bases lay in between. In DNA form, the CDR3 reads TGTGCCAGCAGCTTAGACGGCGAGCAGTACTTC. This translates into CASSLDGEQYF.

The chain combines TRBV6-1 with TRBJ1-5, with D possibly matching TRBD1 (5 bases). Germline CDR1 is MNHNS and CDR2 is SASEGT. Between the trimmed V and J ends, which lost 8 bases and 7 bases, there was a span of 15 bases. This CDR3 is built from 13 residues. The CDR3 bases are TGTGCCAGCGGGGAAGGGGTCAGGCAGCCCCAGCATTTT. Residues: CASGEGVRQPQHF.

The CDR3 spells CASSLPGTGGEKLFF. The CDR3 nucleotides read TGTGCCAGCAGCTTACCCGGGACAGGGGGTGAAAAACTGTTTTTT. The chain has TRBV5-5 and TRBJ1-4; TRBD1 aligns across 11 bases. The CDR3 runs 15 residues. With V trimmed by 2 bases and J by 7 bases, 4 bases remained unmatched. From germline, CDR1 is SGHKS and CDR2 YYEKEE (reference sequence).

Comments on this clone: Distinct nucleotide sequences in the sample also encode this CDR3. The CDR3: CASSLEGQGNQPQHF. In DNA form, the CDR3 reads TGCGCCAGCAGCTTGGAGGGACAGGGTAATCAGCCCCAGCATTTT. The chain employs TRBV5-1 and TRBJ1-5; 9 bases match TRBD1. Per germline, CDR1 SGHRS and CDR2 YFSETQ. The ends lost 0 bases at V and 4 bases at J; junction bases unmatched: 2. CDR3 size: 15 residues.

The chain combines TRBV25-1 with TRBJ1-1; 9 bases fit TRBD1. Per the germline V gene, CDR1 is MGHDK and CDR2 is SYGVNS. CDR3 length equals 15 residues. After removal of 5 bases from V and 6 bases from J, the junction contained 10 bases not matched to a gene. CDR3 coding DNA: TGTGCCAGCAGTCGACCGGGACAGGGTGTCGCTGAAGCTTTCTTT. As protein: CASSRPGQGVAEAFF. The full variable domain, with the rest looked up from reference TRBV25-1 and TRBJ1-1, is EADIYQTPRYLVIGTGKKITLECSQTMGHDKMYWYQQDPGMELHLIHYSYGVNSTEKGDLSSESTVSRIRTEHFPLTLESARPSHTSQYLCASSRPGQGVAEAFFGQGTRLTVV.

This clone appeared a few times. This sequence joins TRBV27 and TRBJ1-4; TRBD1 might be the D (5 bases). V dropped 6 bases and J dropped 8 bases, with 13 bases sitting between them. Germline CDR1 reads MNHEY; CDR2 reads SMNVEV (reference sequence). The CDR3 is 13 residues long. CDR3 protein: CASRLRGGEKLFF. The CDR3 bases are TGTGCCAGCAGGCTGAGGGGTGGGGAAAAACTGTTTTTT.

The rearrangement links TRBV30 to TRBJ2-7, with D unclear. V was pared by 3 bases and J by 2 bases, with 8 bases between. The CDR3 is 12 amino acids. Germline CDR1 and CDR2: GTSNPN and SVGIG (reference sequence). The CDR3 loop reads CAWRSKAYEQYF. In DNA form, the CDR3 reads TGTGCCTGGAGGAGTAAGGCCTACGAGCAGTACTTC.